The source of this TCR beta chain is a study of CD8 T cells in Susac syndrome. Sequencing of TCR beta was performed on blood CD8+ T cells and on blood CD4+ T cells. The controls were healthy donors who were matched for age and sex. It was negative isolation that provided the CD8+ and CD4+ T cells, whereas TEMRA cells were enriched by FACS. Random-hexamer reverse transcription was applied to about 0.5 to 1 ug RNA. Multiplex PCR with immunoSEQ amplified the TCR beta CDR3 across 54 Vbeta and 13 Jbeta. Using its own MiXCR run on the immunoSEQ multiplex PCR reads, TCRdb lists one record per CDR3 protein. The sample yields 160,000 or so distinct CDR3 sequences, 85% to 95% seen once. This sequence originates from a human donor in good health. The sequencing sample was made of CD4+ T cells from PBMCs.

As DNA, the CDR3 is TGCAGCGTTGCGGATTCTAATGAAAAACTGTTTTTT. Protein: CSVADSNEKLFF. The gene calls are TRBV29-1 and TRBJ1-4; no clear D gene. The CDR3 has 12 residues. Germline-derived CDR1 and CDR2 are SQVTM and ANQGSEA. V was clipped by 4 bases and J by 3 bases, with 6 bases between them.